This T cell receptor (beta chain) originates from a study of graft-versus-host responses after intestinal transplantation. On the study more broadly: Transplants were multivisceral, liver-intestinal, or isolated intestinal. Anti-thymocyte globulin induction was given to all recipients, followed by tacrolimus and steroids for roughly 3 years. Study findings and constraints: Marrow from the recipient contained GvH clones, some of which had appeared first in ileum or blood. Allograft graft-versus-host to host-versus-graft clonal ratios ran high in patients with graft-donor T cell macrochimerism.

The data were produced by immunoSEQ multiplex PCR, yet TCRdb's version contains in-frame clones alone and is incomplete. The top ten hold 0.9% to 1.5% of the sample, which has 85,000 to 110,000 clones, roughly 93% seen once. In the case of this clone: What it recognizes is unknown.

The CDR3 is 14 residues long. From germline, CDR1 is SGHDN and CDR2 FVKESK. V gave up 0 bases and J gave up 6 bases, with 12 bases separating them. The V gene is TRBV14, the J gene TRBJ2-7; no clear D gene. The clonotype was recovered from a human donor who received an intestinal transplant. Material: unstimulated CD8+ T cells sorted from spleen or lymph node cells, obtained before intestinal transplant. As DNA, the CDR3 is TGTGCCAGCAGCCAAGAAGATAACGGAATCGAGCAGTACTTC. Translating gives CASSQEDNGIEQYF.